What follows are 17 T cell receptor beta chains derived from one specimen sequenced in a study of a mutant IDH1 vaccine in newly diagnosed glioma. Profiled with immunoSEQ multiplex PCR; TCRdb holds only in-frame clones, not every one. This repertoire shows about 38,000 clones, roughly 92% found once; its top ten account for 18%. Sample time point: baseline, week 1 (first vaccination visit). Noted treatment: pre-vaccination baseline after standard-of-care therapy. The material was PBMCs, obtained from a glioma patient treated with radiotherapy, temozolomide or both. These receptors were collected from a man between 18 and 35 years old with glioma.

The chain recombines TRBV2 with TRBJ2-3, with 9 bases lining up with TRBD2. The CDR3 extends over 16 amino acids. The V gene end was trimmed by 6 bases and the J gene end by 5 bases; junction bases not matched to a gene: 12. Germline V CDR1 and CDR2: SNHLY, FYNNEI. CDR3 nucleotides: TGTGCCAGCAGCCGGACCCCTAGCGGGATAGGAGATACGCAGTATTTT. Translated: CASSRTPSGIGDTQYF.

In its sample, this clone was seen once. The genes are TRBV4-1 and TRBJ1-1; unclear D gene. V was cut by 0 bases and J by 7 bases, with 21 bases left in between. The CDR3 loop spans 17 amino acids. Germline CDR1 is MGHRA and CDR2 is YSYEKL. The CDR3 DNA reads TGCGCCAGCAGCCAAGATCGGCCCGCAGGCTGGCCTATTGAAGCTTTCTTT. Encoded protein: CASSQDRPAGWPIEAFF.

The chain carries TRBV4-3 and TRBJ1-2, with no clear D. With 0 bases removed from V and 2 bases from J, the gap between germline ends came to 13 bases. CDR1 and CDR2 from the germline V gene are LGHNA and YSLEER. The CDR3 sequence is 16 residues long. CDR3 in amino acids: CASSQDPGPINYGYTF. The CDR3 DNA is TGCGCCAGCAGCCAAGACCCCGGGCCGATCAACTATGGCTACACCTTC.

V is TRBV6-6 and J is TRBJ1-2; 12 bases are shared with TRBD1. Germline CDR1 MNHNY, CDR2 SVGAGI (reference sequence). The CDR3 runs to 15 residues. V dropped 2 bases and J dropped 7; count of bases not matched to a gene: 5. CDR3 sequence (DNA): TGTGCCAGCAGTTACGGGACAGGGGGCGCAGGTGGCTACACCTTC. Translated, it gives CASSYGTGGAGGYTF.

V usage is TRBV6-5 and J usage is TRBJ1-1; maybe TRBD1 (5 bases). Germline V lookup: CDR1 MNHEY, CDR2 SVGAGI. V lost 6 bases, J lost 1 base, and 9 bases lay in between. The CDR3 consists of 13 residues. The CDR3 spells CASSFQGNTEAFF. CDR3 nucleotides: TGTGCCAGCAGCTTCCAGGGGAACACTGAAGCTTTCTTT.

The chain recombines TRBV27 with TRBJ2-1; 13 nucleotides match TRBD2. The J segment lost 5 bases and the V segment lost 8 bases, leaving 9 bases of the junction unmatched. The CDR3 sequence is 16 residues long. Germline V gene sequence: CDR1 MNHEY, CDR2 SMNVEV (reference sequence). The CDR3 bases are TGTGCCAGCGGGGGACTAGCGGGAAGGGTCCACAATGAGCAGTTCTTC. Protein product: CASGGLAGRVHNEQFF.

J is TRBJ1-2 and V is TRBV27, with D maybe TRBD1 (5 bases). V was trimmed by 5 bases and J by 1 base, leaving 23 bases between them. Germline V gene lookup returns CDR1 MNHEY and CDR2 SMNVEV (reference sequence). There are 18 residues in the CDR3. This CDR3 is CASSPMGRVGIINYGYTF. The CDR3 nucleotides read TGTGCCAGCAGTCCCATGGGCAGGGTGGGAATTATTAACTATGGCTACACCTTC.

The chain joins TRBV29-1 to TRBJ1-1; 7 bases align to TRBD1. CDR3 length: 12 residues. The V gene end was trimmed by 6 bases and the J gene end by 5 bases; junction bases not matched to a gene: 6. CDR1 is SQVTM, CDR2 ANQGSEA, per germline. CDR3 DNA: TGCAGCGTAGCAGGGGGAGAGACTGAAGCTTTCTTT. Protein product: CSVAGGETEAFF. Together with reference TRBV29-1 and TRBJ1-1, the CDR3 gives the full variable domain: SAVISQKPSRDICQRGTSLTIQCQVDSQVTMMFWYRQQPGQSLTLIATANQGSEATYESGFVIDKFPISRPNLTFSTLTVSNMSPEDSSIYLCSVAGGETEAFFGQGTRLTVV.

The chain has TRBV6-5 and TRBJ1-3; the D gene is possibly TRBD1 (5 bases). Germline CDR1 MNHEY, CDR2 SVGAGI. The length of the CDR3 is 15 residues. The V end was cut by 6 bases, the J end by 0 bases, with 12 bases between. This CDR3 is CASRGGAVSGNTIYF. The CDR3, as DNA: TGTGCCAGCAGGGGAGGGGCAGTCTCTGGAAACACCATATATTTT.

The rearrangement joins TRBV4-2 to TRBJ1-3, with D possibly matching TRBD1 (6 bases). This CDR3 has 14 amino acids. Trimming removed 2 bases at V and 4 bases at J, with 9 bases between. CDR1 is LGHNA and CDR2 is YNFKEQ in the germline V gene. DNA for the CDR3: TGTGCCAGCAGCCAACTCGGGACAGGAAACACCATATATTTT. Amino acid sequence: CASSQLGTGNTIYF.

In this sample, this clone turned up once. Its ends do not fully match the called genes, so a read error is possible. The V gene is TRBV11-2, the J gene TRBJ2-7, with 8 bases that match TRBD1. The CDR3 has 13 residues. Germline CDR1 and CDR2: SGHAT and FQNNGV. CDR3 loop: CASSRTPTGELYF. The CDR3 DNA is TGTGCCAGCAGCCGGACCCCGACAGGGGAGCTGTACTTC.

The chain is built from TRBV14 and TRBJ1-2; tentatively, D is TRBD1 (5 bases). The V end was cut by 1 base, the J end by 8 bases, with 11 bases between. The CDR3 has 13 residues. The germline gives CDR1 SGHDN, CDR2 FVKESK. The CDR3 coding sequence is TGTGCCAGCAGCCAAGTCCAGGGTCTGGGCTACACCTTC. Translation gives CASSQVQGLGYTF.

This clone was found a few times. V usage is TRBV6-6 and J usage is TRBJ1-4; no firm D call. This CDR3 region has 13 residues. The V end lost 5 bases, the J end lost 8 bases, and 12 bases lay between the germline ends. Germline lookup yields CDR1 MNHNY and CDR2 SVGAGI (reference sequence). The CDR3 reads CASSLQEREKLFF. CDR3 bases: TGTGCCAGCAGTCTGCAGGAACGAGAAAAACTGTTTTTT.

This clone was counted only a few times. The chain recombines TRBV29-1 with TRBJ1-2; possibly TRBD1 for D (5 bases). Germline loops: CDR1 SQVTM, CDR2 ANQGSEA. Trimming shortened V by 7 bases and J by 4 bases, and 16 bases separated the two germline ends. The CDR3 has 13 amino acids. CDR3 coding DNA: TGCAGCGCCGGGAGGGGTCGAGGCTATGGCTACACCTTC. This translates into CSAGRGRGYGYTF.

CDR3: CASSSSGRAGNEQFF. DNA of the CDR3: TGTGCCAGCAGCTCTAGCGGGAGGGCCGGCAATGAGCAGTTCTTC. The J gene is TRBJ2-1, the V gene TRBV7-3, with 12 bases that match TRBD2. Trimming cost V 4 bases and J 6 bases; bases outside gene matches: 4. CDR1 SGHTA and CDR2 FQGTGA come from the germline V gene. The CDR3 is 15 residues long.

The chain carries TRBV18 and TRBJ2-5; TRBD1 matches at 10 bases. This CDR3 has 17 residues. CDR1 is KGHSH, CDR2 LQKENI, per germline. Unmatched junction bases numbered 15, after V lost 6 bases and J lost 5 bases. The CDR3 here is CASSFLQTGGVTETQYF. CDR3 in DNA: TGTGCCAGCTCCTTTCTTCAGACAGGGGGCGTGACGGAGACCCAGTACTTC.

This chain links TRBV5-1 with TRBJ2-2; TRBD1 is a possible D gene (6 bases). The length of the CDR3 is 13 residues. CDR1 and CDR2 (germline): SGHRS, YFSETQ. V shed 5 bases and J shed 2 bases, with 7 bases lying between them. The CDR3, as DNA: TGCGCCAGCAGGGACAGCAACACCGGGGAGCTGTTTTTT. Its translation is CASRDSNTGELFF.